A single sample gave rise to the 31 T cell receptor beta chains below, sequenced in a study of T cells in Graves' hyperthyroidism and ophthalmopathy. RNA transcripts served as the template for amplifying TCR beta CDR3 regions. First-round RT-PCR with HTBI primers amplified the TCR CDR3 region. TCRdb ran MiXCR on the multiplex PCR reads and lists one entry per CDR3 protein. The sample has 330,000 or so distinct CDR3 sequences, roughly 19% seen once. Sample: blood. These receptors were obtained from a man between 50 and 59 years old with Graves' ophthalmopathy.

This clonotype came up a few times. The chain links TRBV20-1 to TRBJ2-1, with 13 bases matching TRBD2. Germline trimming cut 7 bases from V and 7 bases from J; bases unmatched to any gene: 7. There are 14 residues in the CDR3. Germline V CDR1 and CDR2: DFQATT, SNEGSKA (reference sequence). CDR3 in DNA: TGCAGTGTTCTAACTAGCGGGAGGGGAAATGAGCAGTTCTTC. Amino acids: CSVLTSGRGNEQFF.

This clonotype appeared many times. The chain has TRBV7-2 and TRBJ2-1; a weak D match, TRBD2 (5 bases). V gave up 2 bases and J gave up 2 bases, with 7 bases separating them. The CDR3 contains 14 residues. CDR1 is SGHTA, CDR2 FQGNSA, per germline. The CDR3 DNA sequence: TGTGCCAGCAGCTTACCCGGGACCTACAATGAGCAGTTCTTC. Amino acid sequence: CASSLPGTYNEQFF.

As concerns this clonotype: A read error is possible here, since a much larger clone lies one base away. This chain joins TRBV28 and TRBJ1-1; no reliable D call. Germline lookup yields CDR1 MDHEN and CDR2 SYDVKM. The V end lost 5 bases, the J end lost 3 bases, and 16 bases lay between the germline ends. The CDR3 loop spans 15 amino acids. DNA for the CDR3: TGTGCCAGCAGTCCGTGGGGAAGGTTGGACACTGAAGCTTTCTTT. Translating it yields CASSPWGRLDTEAFF.

The CDR3 nucleotides are TGCGCCAGCAGCCCCCGGAGCGGGAGTAGTGAGACCCAGTACTTC. Translating gives CASSPRSGSSETQYF. V is TRBV5-1 and J is TRBJ2-5; 8 bases match TRBD2. Germline values: CDR1 SGHRS, CDR2 YFSETQ. V lost 4 bases, J lost 5 bases, and 10 bases stayed unmatched. CDR3 length: 15 residues.

The chain employs TRBV11-2 and TRBJ1-6; the D gene is possibly TRBD1 (5 bases). The CDR3 spans 15 residues. Germline V lookup: CDR1 SGHAT, CDR2 FQNNGV. Deletions cut 5 bases from V and 8 bases from J, with 16 bases between. DNA for the CDR3: TGTGCCAGCAGCCGGGGGGTTGTCGGCTATTCACCCCTCCACTTT. Amino acids: CASSRGVVGYSPLHF. The whole variable domain, filled in from reference TRBV11-2 and TRBJ1-6, reads EAGVAQSPRYKIIEKRQSVAFWCNPISGHATLYWYQQILGQGPKLLIQFQNNGVVDDSQLPKDRFSAERLKGVDSTLKIQPAKLEDSAVYLCASSRGVVGYSPLHFGNGTRLTVT.

CDR3 nucleotides: TGCGCCAGCAGCCCGGGCGTGGCAGCGGGAAGGGATACGCAGTATTTT. Translating gives CASSPGVAAGRDTQYF. V is TRBV4-1 and J is TRBJ2-3, with 7 bases lining up with TRBD2. The V gene's germline CDR1 is MGHRA and CDR2 YSYEKL. CDR3 length: 16 residues. V shed 4 bases, J shed 6 bases, and the junction held 13 bases outside the gene matches.

This clonotype occurred many times. The chain recombines TRBV7-2 with TRBJ1-4; 7 positions match TRBD1. V lost 0 bases, J lost 7 bases, and 5 bases stayed unmatched. The CDR3 runs 15 residues. CDR1 SGHTA and CDR2 FQGNSA come from the germline V gene. This CDR3 reads CASSLAAPGGEKLFF. CDR3 bases: TGTGCCAGCAGCTTAGCGGCGCCAGGGGGTGAAAAACTGTTTTTT.

The chain joins TRBV20-1 to TRBJ1-5, with a possible D match to TRBD1 (5 bases). Germline CDR1 DFQATT, CDR2 SNEGSKA (reference sequence). V was trimmed by 5 bases and J by 2 bases, leaving 10 bases between them. There are 13 residues in the CDR3. In nucleotides, the CDR3 is TGCAGTGCTTCAGGGTTGGGCAATCAGCCCCAGCATTTT. Translation: CSASGLGNQPQHF.

The CDR3 DNA sequence: TGTGCCAGCAGCTCTCAGGACAGGGGTTGGGGCTATGGCTACACCTTC. It is translated as CASSSQDRGWGYGYTF. This chain joins TRBV7-9 and TRBJ1-2; 9 nucleotides line up with TRBD1. V trimming: 4 bases; J trimming: 4 bases; junction bases outside the gene matches: 10. Germline V CDR1 and CDR2: SEHNR, FQNEAQ (reference sequence). The CDR3 consists of 16 residues.

With regard to this clonotype: This may be a read error, as it is one base from a much larger clone. Since the CDR3 does not end with the conserved phenylalanine or tryptophan, this likely comes from a read error. The chain combines TRBV20-1 with TRBJ2-7; 10 nucleotides align to TRBD1. CDR1 and CDR2 (germline): DFQATT, SNEGSKA (reference sequence). The CDR3 consists of 14 residues. With 2 bases clipped from V and 5 bases from J, the junction kept 6 bases outside the gene matches. CDR3 in amino acids: CSARLGQGINEQYI. For the CDR3, the DNA is TGCAGTGCTAGATTGGGACAGGGGATCAACGAGCAGTACATC.

This clonotype has only a few counts. The chain links TRBV6-1 to TRBJ2-3, with D uncertain. CDR3 length equals 14 residues. V lost 6 bases, J lost 2 bases, and 12 bases lay in between. In germline, CDR1 is MNHNS, CDR2 SASEGT. The chain's CDR3 is CASSRSQPTDTQYF. CDR3 coding DNA: TGTGCCAGCAGCCGATCCCAGCCCACAGATACGCAGTATTTT.

The genes are TRBV15 and TRBJ1-1; no firm D call. The V end was cut by 0 bases, the J end by 1 base, with 18 bases between. The CDR3 has 18 residues. CDR1 is LNHNV and CDR2 is YYDKDF in the germline V gene (reference sequence). The CDR3 nucleotides read TGTGCCACCAGCAGAGATTTGAGGGCTGCACAGACGAACACTGAAGCTTTCTTT. Translating it yields CATSRDLRAAQTNTEAFF.

The table lists this clonotype with many counts. This chain uses TRBV15 with TRBJ1-4; the D gene is possibly TRBD1 (5 bases). V was trimmed by 0 bases and J by 8 bases, leaving 13 bases between them. The CDR3 totals 15 residues. The germline V gene has CDR1 LNHNV and CDR2 YYDKDF (reference sequence). The CDR3 sequence: CATSRDRDGYEKLFF. CDR3 in DNA: TGTGCCACCAGCAGAGATCGGGACGGCTACGAAAAACTGTTTTTT.

The chain employs TRBV6-2 or TRBV6-3 and TRBJ2-2; TRBD1 aligns across 9 bases. The V and J ends lost 5 bases and 5 bases, in that order; junction bases with no gene match: 9. The length of the CDR3 is 16 residues. CDR1 is MNHEY and CDR2 is SVGEGT in the germline V gene. The CDR3 loop is CASSTDRGMGTGELFF. CDR3 DNA: TGTGCCAGCAGTACCGACAGGGGGATGGGGACCGGGGAGCTGTTTTTT.

This clonotype has more than one count but fewer than ten. The V call is TRBV5-4, the J call TRBJ2-3, with 8 bases matching TRBD2. The trim removed 4 bases at V and 6 bases at J, leaving 19 bases unmatched. The CDR3 runs 18 residues. The germline gives CDR1 SGHNT, CDR2 YYREEE (reference sequence). As DNA, the CDR3 is TGTGCCAGCAGCCTCAGGCCCATTAGCGGGACCCTTAAGGATACGCAGTATTTT. Translated: CASSLRPISGTLKDTQYF.

The CDR3 spells CASSHPIAGPSTDTQYF. The DNA of the CDR3 is TGTGCCAGCAGCCACCCGATAGCGGGACCCAGCACAGATACGCAGTATTTT. The rearrangement uses TRBV9 and TRBJ2-3; 8 nucleotides match TRBD2. There are 17 residues in the CDR3. Germline CDR1 SGDLS, CDR2 YYNGEE. With 4 bases clipped from V and 0 bases from J, the junction kept 10 bases outside the gene matches.

The table lists this clonotype with a few counts. CDR3 region: CASSLVWQSYEQYF. In DNA, the CDR3 is TGTGCCAGCAGCTTAGTGTGGCAGAGCTACGAGCAGTACTTC. The chain recombines TRBV7-2 with TRBJ2-7, with D uncertain. Germline V gives CDR1 SGHTA, CDR2 FQGNSA. The CDR3 covers 14 residues. Trimming stripped 1 base from V and 3 bases from J, with 10 bases between.

V usage is TRBV5-1 and J usage is TRBJ1-4; D is perhaps TRBD1 (5 bases). Germline V gives CDR1 SGHRS, CDR2 YFSETQ. The V end was cut by 3 bases, the J end by 8 bases, with 11 bases between. The length of the CDR3 is 13 residues. The CDR3, as DNA: TGCGCCAGCAGCTCTGGGGCGGAAGAAAAACTGTTTTTT. Encoded protein: CASSSGAEEKLFF.

This clonotype has a handful of counts. The genes are TRBV29-1 and TRBJ2-3, with D unresolved. The germline CDR1 and CDR2 sequences are SQVTM and ANQGSEA. The CDR3 totals 14 residues. The CDR3 is CRRCRRIMTDTQYF. The CDR3 DNA follows: TGCAGACGCTGCCGGCGGATAATGACAGATACGCAGTATTTT.

The chain has TRBV28 and TRBJ2-5, with 9 bases fitting TRBD1. There are 15 residues in the CDR3. Germline values: CDR1 MDHEN, CDR2 SYDVKM. V gave up 6 bases and J gave up 2 bases; unmatched junction bases: 7. The CDR3 protein is CASRTGGRDQETQYF. The CDR3 DNA reads as TGTGCCAGCAGGACAGGGGGGCGGGATCAAGAGACCCAGTACTTC.

At least ten counts were recorded for this clonotype. The chain carries TRBV5-1 and TRBJ2-7; no definite D call. The CDR3 consists of 16 residues. Per the germline V gene, CDR1 is SGHRS and CDR2 is YFSETQ. Trimming took 4 bases from V and 1 from J, leaving 18 bases between them. The CDR3 nucleotides read TGCGCCAGCAGCCATGGACCCCCTTTGAATTCCTACGAGCAGTACTTC. Translated: CASSHGPPLNSYEQYF. The full variable domain, its missing parts supplied by reference TRBV5-1 and TRBJ2-7, is KAGVTQTPRYLIKTRGQQVTLSCSPISGHRSVSWYQQTPGQGLQFLFEYFSETQRNKGNFPGRFSGRQFSNSRSEMNVSTLELGDSALYLCASSHGPPLNSYEQYFGPGTRLTVT.

The gene calls are TRBV20-1 and TRBJ2-5; 13 bases map to TRBD2. There are 16 residues in the CDR3. V lost 4 bases, J lost 5 bases, and 10 bases stayed unmatched. Germline CDR1 is DFQATT and CDR2 is SNEGSKA (reference sequence). The CDR3 DNA follows: TGCAGTGCTACGCGGACTAGCGGGAGCGGGGGGGAGACCCAGTACTTC. This codes for CSATRTSGSGGETQYF.

The chain employs TRBV6-5 and TRBJ2-1, with TRBD1 matching over 9 bases. Trimming removed 2 bases from V and 9 bases from J; junction bases left unmatched: 11. This CDR3 spans 16 amino acids. The germline gives CDR1 MNHEY, CDR2 SVGAGI. CDR3 in DNA: TGTGCCAGCAGTTACGCGACAGGGGGGGCGACGGGTGAGCAGTTCTTC. Protein: CASSYATGGATGEQFF.

This clonotype was recorded a few times. The chain combines TRBV9 with TRBJ2-1; D might be TRBD2 (6 bases). This CDR3 is built from 16 residues. CDR1 is SGDLS and CDR2 is YYNGEE in the germline V gene. Trimming took off 0 bases at V and 2 bases at J, with 12 bases between the two ends. Here the CDR3 DNA reads TGTGCCAGCAGCGTAGTGGGGACTCCAGCCTACAATGAGCAGTTCTTC. Translating it yields CASSVVGTPAYNEQFF.

The sample holds one count of this clonotype. This chain links TRBV19 with TRBJ2-2; possible D gene TRBD1, 6 bases. Germline values: CDR1 LNHDA, CDR2 SQIVND (reference sequence). The CDR3 contains 15 residues. The V and J ends lost 8 bases and 4 bases respectively, with 17 bases between them. The CDR3 bases are TGTGCCAGTGGCAAACAGGGAACTTTCACCGGGGAGCTGTTTTTT. Its translation: CASGKQGTFTGELFF.

The chain has TRBV20-1 and TRBJ1-4; 8 positions match TRBD1. Germline V CDR1 and CDR2: DFQATT, SNEGSKA (reference sequence). After removal of 3 bases from V and 7 bases from J, the junction contained 10 bases not matched to a gene. CDR3 length: 15 amino acids. DNA for the CDR3: TGCAGTGCTAGCTCTTGGACAGGGATAGGTGAAAAACTGTTTTTT. Translating it yields CSASSWTGIGEKLFF.

V is TRBV9 and J is TRBJ2-7; a weak D match, TRBD2 (5 bases). The ends were cut back, 1 base at V and 5 bases at J, with 10 bases in the middle. CDR1 SGDLS and CDR2 YYNGEE come from the germline V gene. CDR3 length equals 13 residues. CDR3 nucleotides: TGTGCCAGCAGCGTACGGCCGCGGGACGAGCAGTACTTC. Protein: CASSVRPRDEQYF.

The chain is built from TRBV28 and TRBJ1-5, with D possibly TRBD1 on 5 matching bases. V shed 7 bases and J shed 6 bases, with 16 bases lying between them. The CDR3 covers 14 residues. CDR1 MDHEN and CDR2 SYDVKM come from the germline V gene. CDR3 nucleotides: TGTGCCAGCACGGACACGGAGCTTACTCAGCCCCAGCATTTT. This encodes CASTDTELTQPQHF.

The chain carries TRBV9 and TRBJ1-1, with TRBD1 matching 10 bases. V was pared by 4 bases and J by 4 bases, with 10 bases of the junction left unmatched. CDR1 is SGDLS and CDR2 is YYNGEE in the germline V gene. This CDR3 comprises 16 residues. CDR3 nucleotides: TGTGCCAGCAGCCCCACTTGGACAGGGGGTGGCACTGAAGCTTTCTTT. Its protein is CASSPTWTGGGTEAFF.

This clonotype occurred a few times. This rearrangement joins TRBV19 to TRBJ2-3; D ambiguous. The V and J ends lost 1 base and 1 base respectively, with 12 bases between them. The CDR3 runs to 16 residues. In germline, CDR1 is LNHDA, CDR2 SQIVND (reference sequence). The CDR3 DNA follows: TGTGCCAGTAGTATAGGACGGACCTGGGGCACAGATACGCAGTATTTT. It specifies CASSIGRTWGTDTQYF.

This clonotype was seen a few times. The genes are TRBV20-1 and TRBJ1-5; tentatively, D is TRBD1 (6 bases). With 4 bases removed from V and 4 bases from J, the gap between germline ends came to 14 bases. This CDR3 region has 14 residues. Germline V gene lookup returns CDR1 DFQATT and CDR2 SNEGSKA (reference sequence). The CDR3 protein is CSATLQGRNQPQHF. The CDR3, as DNA: TGCAGTGCTACCCTACAGGGCCGGAATCAGCCCCAGCATTTT.